This T cell receptor beta chain was observed in a study of cytomegalovirus exposure and HLA in healthy donors. Study results and limitations: Through in vitro validation, three CMV-associated chains were shown to be specific for CMV antigens. Later work showed greater clonal expansion in HLA-associated TCR beta chains than in equally common others. What a later analysis reportedly showed was that an Asian-associated ancestry cluster had fewer N-insertions than the approximately 720-donor mean.

The primer mix had 60 Vbeta and 13 Jbeta primers. Data came from immunoSEQ multiplex PCR; TCRdb stores just in-frame clones and leaves some out. The sample yields fewer than 90,000 clones, approximately 77% seen once. CDR3 length: 15 amino acids. Germline V lookup: CDR1 MNHEY, CDR2 SMNVEV (reference sequence). The V gene end was trimmed by 4 bases and the J gene end by 0 bases; junction bases not matched to a gene: 2. This clone was recorded only once. Its antigen is not known. The clonotype originates from a man younger than 45 in good health and CMV-seronegative. Sequencing was carried out using PBMCs. The chain carries TRBV27 and TRBJ2-1; 8 bases agree with TRBD2. CDR3 in amino acids: CASSWSGSSYNEQFF. CDR3 in DNA: TGTGCCAGCAGTTGGAGCGGGAGCTCCTACAATGAGCAGTTCTTC.